This T cell receptor (beta chain) comes out of a study of CD8 T cells in Susac syndrome. Reverse transcription of roughly 0.45 to 1 ug RNA was performed with random hexamers. Each CDR3 protein gets one entry after TCRdb re-called the immunoSEQ multiplex PCR reads with MiXCR. The sample lists about 430,000 distinct CDR3 sequences; 75% to 90% were seen once. CDR1 is MDHEN and CDR2 is SYDVKM in the germline V gene. The CDR3 is made up of 14 amino acids. With V trimmed by 8 bases and J by 2 bases, 9 bases remained unmatched. The sequenced sample was CD8+ T cells from PBMCs. The receptor was derived from a human donor with multiple sclerosis. J is TRBJ2-7 and V is TRBV28; TRBD1 matches at 7 bases. The CDR3 coding sequence is TGTGCCAGCCGAGGGGGCCCAACACCCTACGAGCAGTACTTC. Amino acid sequence: CASRGGPTPYEQYF.